Below, one T cell receptor beta chain is given with its context. The target of this receptor is not known. It has no much larger one-base neighbor in the sample; base qualities were not kept. The library was produced with the immunoSEQ multiplex PCR assay. The original pipeline was this. A statistical classification framework was developed to diagnose cytomegalovirus status using the catalog of TCR beta chain sequences. TCRdb limited this immuneACCESS table to in-frame rearrangements with V and J called. A share of clones is missing; checked studies link under half to unresolved V genes, and the rest is unexplained. Clone size and V and J calls were adopted from that table, with D and trimming inferred from the DNA. This sample gives 250,000 to 300,000 clones in total; about 86% of them show up just once. The ten most abundant clones make up less than 1.2% of the sample. The CDR3 measures 16 amino acids from cysteine to phenylalanine. Just the 48-base CDR3 DNA is kept, in frame starting at base 1. Trimming accounts for 6 bases at V and 5 bases at J, while the number of junction bases matched to no gene is 12. Per the germline V gene (reference sequence), LNHDA is the CDR1 and SQIVND is the CDR2.

The data were obtained in a study of cytomegalovirus exposure and HLA in healthy donors (dated by TCRdb to about 2017). Notes on the research overall: The approximately 710 repertoires of the first cohort and the roughly 120 validation repertoires were produced on the same platform, according to a later analysis. The study aimed to test whether signatures of past pathogen exposure could be identified by cataloging public T cell receptors. In addition to the first cohort of around 670 subjects, a separate validation cohort of approximately 120 different subjects was used. To predict cytomegalovirus infection status, the study combined high-throughput TCR immunosequencing, statistical association of individual TCRs with disease status, and machine learning.

Points the paper makes about the study in general: Most TCR sequences were observed very rarely across donors, whereas some public TCRs were present in many individuals. A later analysis had no HLA typing for the validation cohort, so co-occurrence there was scored across all 110 or so repertoires. In both the original and validation cohorts, the classifier was reported to diagnose cytomegalovirus status with high specificity and sensitivity. A few of the identified cytomegalovirus-associated TCR beta chains were confirmed in vitro to be specific for cytomegalovirus antigens. It was suggested by the authors that the approach could potentially be generalized to other disease states and immunological phenotypes. The study listed approximately 150 TCR beta chains as associated with cytomegalovirus. A later analysis found that TCRs clustered in the first cohort also tended to co-occur in the roughly 120 validation repertoires, with 94% of cluster scores above 0.

The donors belonged to the validation cohort of 90 to 150 subjects, which was separate from the roughly 700-subject first cohort. The specimen sequenced was PBMCs. The rearrangement joined TRBV19 to TRBJ1-1; the central 10 bases match TRBD1. The sequence came from a young woman in good health and CMV-seronegative. The nucleotide sequence is TGTGCCAGTAGCTATGCTTCCGGGACAGGGGATACTGAAGCTTTCTTT. Its translation is CASSYASGTGDTEAFF.